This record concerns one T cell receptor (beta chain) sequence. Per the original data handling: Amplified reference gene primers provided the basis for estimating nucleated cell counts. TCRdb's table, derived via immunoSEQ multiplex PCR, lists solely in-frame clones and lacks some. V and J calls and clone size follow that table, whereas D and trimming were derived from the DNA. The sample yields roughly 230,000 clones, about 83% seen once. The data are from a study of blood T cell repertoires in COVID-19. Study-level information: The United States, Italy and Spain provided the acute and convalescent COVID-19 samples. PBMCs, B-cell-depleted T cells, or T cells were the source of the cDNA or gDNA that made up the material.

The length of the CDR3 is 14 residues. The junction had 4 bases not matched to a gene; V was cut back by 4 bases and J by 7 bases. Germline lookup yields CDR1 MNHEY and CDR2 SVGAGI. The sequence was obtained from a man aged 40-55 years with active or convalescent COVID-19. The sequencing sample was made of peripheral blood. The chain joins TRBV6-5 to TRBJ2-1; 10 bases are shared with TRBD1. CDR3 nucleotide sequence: TGTGCCAGCAGTTGGGGACAGGGGTCGAATGAGCAGTTCTTC. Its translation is CASSWGQGSNEQFF.